This T cell receptor (beta chain) comes out of a study of T cell responses to AZD1222 COVID-19 vaccine. TCRdb keeps only in-frame clones here, not all; method: immunoSEQ multiplex PCR. The sample shows some 180,000 clones, approximately 95% of them seen only once. For this clone: What it binds is not known.

Study-level results: Without day 14 samples, only post-peak T cell repertoires were studied. Most donors were white British, females outnumbered males, and clonal diversity was possibly underestimated. Dominant CD4 TCR responses targeted spike regions 160-218 and 743-854.

The sequencing used peripheral blood, collected 28 days after the second dose of the MenACWY control vaccine. This receptor was identified in an adult who received the MenACWY meningococcal vaccine as a control.

The CDR3, as DNA: TGTGCCATCAAAGGGACAGGACCCGTCTGGCCCCAGCATTTT. It yields the protein CAIKGTGPVWPQHF. J is TRBJ1-5 and V is TRBV10-3; TRBD1 aligns across 8 bases. CDR3 size: 14 residues. Germline V lookup: CDR1 ENHRY, CDR2 SYGVKD. Trimming cost V 7 bases and J 9 bases; bases outside gene matches: 11.